This T cell receptor beta chain is from a study of T cells after yellow fever vaccination. Background on the study: Fractions with few cells were prepared using SMART-Seq v4 Ultra Low Input. Study-level points and caveats: Clonotypes appearing in both CD4 and CD8 compartments existed, and their share was small. Booster sampling recovered most clones from primary vaccination (less than 97% CD4, over 75% CD8).

Generation of TCR cDNA used 5'RACE template switching (which added a universal primer site and UMIs). TCRdb re-derived calls from the 5' RACE reads in MiXCR, one entry per CDR3 protein. The table has more than 300,000 distinct CDR3 sequences, around 10% seen once. The germline V and J ends were trimmed by 4 bases and 9 bases, with 17 bases remaining between them. CDR3 size: 14 residues. CDR1 and CDR2 (germline): SGHRS, YFSETQ. A few counts support this clonotype. Its cognate antigen is unknown. The sample in question was CD4+ T cells sorted from PBMCs, obtained 45 days after the yellow fever booster vaccination. The chain combines TRBV5-1 with TRBJ2-1, with D hard to call. The clonotype comes from a man aged 18 to 29 who received the YFV17D yellow fever vaccine. The CDR3 is CASSPAPPSVEQFF. CDR3 nucleotides: TGCGCCAGCAGCCCCGCGCCCCCCTCGGTTGAGCAGTTCTTC.